Presented here are 24 T cell receptor beta chains from one specimen sequenced in a study of cytomegalovirus exposure and HLA in healthy donors (dated by TCRdb to 2016 to 2017). The library came from the immunoSEQ multiplex PCR assay. For the multiplex PCR, a mixture combining 60 forward primers for TCR Vbeta segments and 13 reverse primers for TCR Jbeta segments was used. Entries here come from immuneACCESS through TCRdb and include only in-frame sequences with V and J called. Some clones fail to appear in such tables; in the studies checked, an unresolved V gene covers under half of the shortfall, and the cause of the remainder is unknown. Counted in this sample were around 170,000 clones; 84% of them appeared once. Of the sample, over 2% falls within the top ten clones. Sequenced material: PBMCs. These receptors were obtained from a woman aged 45-65 years in good health and CMV-seropositive.

The table lists this clone with a count of one. This rearrangement joins TRBV10-2 to TRBJ1-6, with 7 nucleotides matching TRBD1. This CDR3 contains 16 residues. Germline V gene data show CDR1 as WSHSY and CDR2 as SAAADI. V lost 6 bases and J lost 15; bases outside the gene matches: 20. DNA of the CDR3: TGCGCCAGCAGCTCTGGACAGGAAATCCTGGACCCCCTCCTCCACTTT. Protein product: CASSSGQEILDPLLHF.

This chain joins TRBV18 and TRBJ2-7, with 8 bases fitting TRBD1. CDR1 and CDR2 (germline): KGHSH, LQKENI. The CDR3 sequence is 15 residues long. Trimming at V came to 4 bases and at J to 4 bases, leaving 9 bases not matched to a gene. The CDR3 nucleotides are TGTGCCAGCTCACAAACGGACAGGGCCGGATACGAGCAGTACTTC. Translated: CASSQTDRAGYEQYF.

V is TRBV6-4 and J is TRBJ1-2, with D unresolved. V was cut by 5 bases and J by 7 bases, with 8 bases left in between. There are 11 residues in the CDR3. The germline gives CDR1 MRHNA, CDR2 SNTAGT. DNA for the CDR3: TGTGCCAGCAGTTACGGTGGTGGCTACACCTTC. This codes for CASSYGGGYTF.

This clone turned up a few times. This CDR3 reads CASSEFTGELFF. CDR3 bases: TGTGCCAGCAGTGAGTTCACCGGGGAGCTGTTTTTT. The V gene is TRBV6-5, the J gene TRBJ2-2, with D unresolved. CDR1 MNHEY and CDR2 SVGAGI come from the germline V gene. The CDR3 is 12 amino acids. V lost 5 bases and J lost 4, with 5 bases in between.

The chain couples TRBV4-1 to TRBJ2-4; D gene ambiguous. CDR3 size: 14 residues. The V gene lost 0 bases and the J gene lost 8 bases, with 11 bases spanning the gap. Germline loops: CDR1 MGHRA, CDR2 YSYEKL. The CDR3: CASSQDQPRHIQYF. The CDR3 DNA reads as TGCGCCAGCAGCCAAGATCAACCGAGGCACATTCAGTACTTC.

This clone occurred once. This chain connects TRBV10-1 to TRBJ2-7; 7 positions agree with TRBD1. The ends lost 4 bases at V and 5 bases at J; junction bases unmatched: 8. This CDR3 has 14 amino acids. Germline V lookup: CDR1 WNHNN, CDR2 SYGVQD (reference sequence). For the CDR3, the DNA is TGCGCCAGCAGTGCTTTCGACAGGGACGACGAGCAGTACTTC. Residues: CASSAFDRDDEQYF.

The genes are TRBV19 and TRBJ2-5, with 11 bases lining up with TRBD2. The CDR3 consists of 16 residues. The V gene's germline CDR1 is LNHDA and CDR2 SQIVND (reference sequence). The junction had 5 bases not matched to a gene; V was cut back by 5 bases and J by 0 bases. Here the CDR3 DNA reads TGTGCCAGTAGTCTCCGGACTAGCGGGTACCAAGAGACCCAGTACTTC. This translates into CASSLRTSGYQETQYF.

The rearrangement links TRBV2 to TRBJ1-2; TRBD1 matches 7 bases. After removal of 6 bases from V and 4 bases from J, the junction contained 8 bases not matched to a gene. This CDR3 spans 14 amino acids. Germline V lookup: CDR1 SNHLY, CDR2 FYNNEI. The CDR3 nucleotides read TGTGCCAGCAGAGCAGACAGGGCGCTCTATGGCTACACCTTC. The encoded protein is CASRADRALYGYTF.

The genes are TRBV9 and TRBJ1-1, with TRBD1 matching over 8 bases. Germline V CDR1 and CDR2: SGDLS, YYNGEE. The CDR3 extends over 18 amino acids. Unmatched junction bases numbered 10, after V lost 0 bases and J lost 0 bases. The CDR3 here is CASSVEPGGTGLNTEAFF. The DNA of the CDR3 is TGTGCCAGCAGCGTAGAGCCAGGCGGGACAGGCTTGAACACTGAAGCTTTCTTT.

The sample holds one count of this clone. The chain combines TRBV5-6 with TRBJ2-4; a weak D match, TRBD1 (6 bases). V dropped 4 bases and J dropped 3 bases, with 17 bases sitting between them. The CDR3 runs to 16 residues. CDR1 SGHDT and CDR2 YYEEEE come from the germline V gene. CDR3 residues: CASSARQEVHKNIQYF. The CDR3 nucleotides read TGTGCCAGCAGCGCCCGACAGGAGGTCCACAAAAACATTCAGTACTTC.

The chain couples TRBV28 to TRBJ2-5; 7 bases map to TRBD1. This CDR3 has 15 amino acids. Trimming at V came to 5 bases and at J to 2 bases, leaving 8 bases not matched to a gene. Germline V gene data show CDR1 as MDHEN and CDR2 as SYDVKM. The CDR3 spells CASSKTGTVQETQYF. CDR3 nucleotides: TGTGCCAGCAGTAAGACCGGGACAGTACAAGAGACCCAGTACTTC.

The gene calls are TRBV5-4 and TRBJ1-1; 12 bases map to TRBD1. Germline CDR1 is SGHNT and CDR2 is YYREEE (reference sequence). V dropped 4 bases and J dropped 1; count of bases not matched to a gene: 8. There are 17 residues in the CDR3. The CDR3, as DNA: TGTGCCAGCAGCCCGGATTTGGGACAGGGGGCGAACACTGAAGCTTTCTTT. Protein: CASSPDLGQGANTEAFF.

The chain uses TRBV19 and TRBJ1-3; 7 bases fit TRBD1. CDR1 and CDR2 from the germline V gene are LNHDA and SQIVND (reference sequence). The CDR3 loop spans 16 amino acids. The junction had 7 bases not matched to a gene; V was cut back by 5 bases and J by 0 bases. The CDR3 DNA follows: TGTGCCAGTAGTTCTCGCACAGGGGTCTCTGGAAACACCATATATTTT. This codes for CASSSRTGVSGNTIYF.

The CDR3 sequence: CASSLDTAFYEQYF. CDR3 DNA sequence: TGTGCCAGCAGCTTAGATACAGCATTCTACGAGCAGTACTTC. The gene calls are TRBV7-2 and TRBJ2-7, with D unclear. Trimming shortened V by 1 base and J by 3 bases, and 10 bases separated the two germline ends. The CDR3 length is 14 residues. Germline CDR1 SGHTA, CDR2 FQGNSA.

The chain recombines TRBV4-1 with TRBJ2-2, with D possibly TRBD2 on 6 matching bases. CDR1 MGHRA and CDR2 YSYEKL come from the germline V gene. The CDR3 is 16 amino acids. V shed 4 bases and J shed 0 bases, with 12 bases lying between them. CDR3 coding DNA: TGCGCCAGCAGCCCTCGGGACTGGGCGAACACCGGGGAGCTGTTTTTT. Amino acid sequence: CASSPRDWANTGELFF.

The chain uses TRBV4-1 and TRBJ2-5, with TRBD2 matching over 9 bases. The trim removed 1 base at V and 1 base at J, leaving 13 bases unmatched. CDR3 size: 19 residues. Germline CDR1 and CDR2: MGHRA and YSYEKL. The CDR3 is CASSQGDGGSGGFQETQYF. CDR3 in DNA: TGCGCCAGCAGCCAAGGGGACGGAGGTAGCGGGGGTTTCCAAGAGACCCAGTACTTC.

This clone was found once. The J gene is TRBJ1-1, the V gene TRBV4-2; no clear D gene. The CDR3 totals 14 residues. Germline CDR1 LGHNA, CDR2 YNFKEQ. V lost 0 bases, J lost 4 bases, and 9 bases lay in between. CDR3 in DNA: TGTGCCAGCAGCCAAGATCTGTGGGCCACTGAAGCTTTCTTT. It encodes CASSQDLWATEAFF.

This sequence joins TRBV11-3 and TRBJ1-5, with a weak D call TRBD1 (5 bases). Germline V gene lookup returns CDR1 SGHNT and CDR2 YENEEA. The CDR3 loop spans 15 amino acids. V was trimmed by 3 bases and J by 4 bases, leaving 13 bases between them. This CDR3 reads CASSFSGKGNQPQHF. CDR3 coding DNA: TGTGCCAGCAGCTTTTCAGGTAAGGGGAATCAGCCCCAGCATTTT.

The chain links TRBV10-3 to TRBJ1-5; D is unclear. The V and J ends lost 10 bases and 6 bases respectively, with 22 bases between them. The CDR3 has 15 amino acids. Germline CDR1 ENHRY, CDR2 SYGVKD. CDR3 DNA sequence: TGTGCCAGCAGCTCAGGCCGCAGAAACAGTCAGCCCCAGCATTTT. It encodes CASSSGRRNSQPQHF.

The chain combines TRBV7-9 with TRBJ2-5; 8 nucleotides align to TRBD1. The CDR3 contains 16 residues. Germline V gives CDR1 SEHNR, CDR2 FQNEAQ (reference sequence). The junction had 15 bases not matched to a gene; V was cut back by 5 bases and J by 7 bases. CDR3 in DNA: TGTGCCAGCAGCAACTCCCTACAGGGGGATCGTTTGACCCAGTACTTC. This encodes CASSNSLQGDRLTQYF.

This clone was counted a single time. The chain uses TRBV6-5 and TRBJ1-1; D gene unclear. CDR1 is MNHEY and CDR2 is SVGAGI in the germline V gene. V was clipped by 6 bases and J by 0 bases, with 11 bases between them. The CDR3 runs to 14 residues. The CDR3: CASRALGVNTEAFF. The CDR3 DNA follows: TGTGCCAGCAGAGCCCTCGGGGTGAACACTGAAGCTTTCTTT.

The rearrangement links TRBV12-5 to TRBJ2-5; D might be TRBD1 (6 bases). The V end lost 5 bases, the J end lost 5 bases, and 24 bases lay between the germline ends. CDR1 LGHNT and CDR2 FRNRAP come from the germline V gene. This CDR3 region has 17 residues. The CDR3 nucleotides read TGTGCTAGTGGTATCCTTCCAGGACAGAGTACAGGGGAGACCCAGTACTTC. Its protein product is CASGILPGQSTGETQYF.

This clone has only one observation. The CDR3 region is CASSHRGARGTHGYTF. As DNA, the CDR3 is TGTGCCAGCAGCCATAGGGGGGCCAGGGGGACCCATGGCTACACCTTC. The V and J genes are TRBV11-1 and TRBJ1-2; 7 bases map to TRBD1. CDR3 size: 16 residues. CDR1 is SGHAT and CDR2 is FQDESV in the germline V gene (reference sequence). Germline trimming cut 5 bases from V and 6 bases from J; bases unmatched to any gene: 15.

This rearrangement joins TRBV19 to TRBJ2-1, with D possibly TRBD1 on 6 matching bases. There are 14 residues in the CDR3. Germline CDR1 reads LNHDA; CDR2 reads SQIVND (reference sequence). The V end lost 8 bases, the J end lost 6 bases, and 17 bases lay between the germline ends. The CDR3 region is CASSHRELSNEQFF. CDR3 coding DNA: TGTGCCAGTTCCCACAGGGAACTTTCCAATGAGCAGTTCTTC.